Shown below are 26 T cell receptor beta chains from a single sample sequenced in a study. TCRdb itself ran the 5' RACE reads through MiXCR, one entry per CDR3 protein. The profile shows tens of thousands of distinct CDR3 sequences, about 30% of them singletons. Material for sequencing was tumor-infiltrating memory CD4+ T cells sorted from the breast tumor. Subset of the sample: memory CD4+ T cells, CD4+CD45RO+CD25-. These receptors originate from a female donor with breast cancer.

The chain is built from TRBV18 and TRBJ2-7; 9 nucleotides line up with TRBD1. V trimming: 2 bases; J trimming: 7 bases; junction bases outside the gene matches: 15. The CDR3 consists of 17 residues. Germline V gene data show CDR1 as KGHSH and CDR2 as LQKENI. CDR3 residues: CASSPSRGRDRAGEQYF. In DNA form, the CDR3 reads TGTGCCAGCTCACCATCACGAGGCCGGGACAGGGCCGGGGAGCAGTACTTC.

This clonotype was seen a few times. In DNA form, the CDR3 reads TGTGCCAGCAGCCGGGAAGGGACAGGAGGAGAAAAACTGTTTTTT. Its protein is CASSREGTGGEKLFF. This chain joins TRBV5-5 and TRBJ1-4; TRBD1 agrees at 8 bases. This CDR3 contains 15 residues. Germline V gene lookup returns CDR1 SGHKS and CDR2 YYEKEE (reference sequence). Trimming at V came to 4 bases and at J to 8 bases, leaving 10 bases not matched to a gene. The full variable domain, completed using reference TRBV5-5 and TRBJ1-4, is DAGVTQSPTHLIKTRGQQVTLRCSPISGHKSVSWYQQVLGQGPQFIFQYYEKEERGRGNFPDRFSARQFPNYSSELNVNALLLGDSALYLCASSREGTGGEKLFFGSGTQLSVL.

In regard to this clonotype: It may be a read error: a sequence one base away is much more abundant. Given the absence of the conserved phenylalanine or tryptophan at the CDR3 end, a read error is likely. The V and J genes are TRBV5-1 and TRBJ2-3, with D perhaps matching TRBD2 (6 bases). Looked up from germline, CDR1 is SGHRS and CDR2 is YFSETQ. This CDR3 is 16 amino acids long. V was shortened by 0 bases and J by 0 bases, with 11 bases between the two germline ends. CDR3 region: CASSLGLGTSTDTQYC. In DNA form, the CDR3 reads TGCGCCAGCAGCTTGGGTCTAGGGACTAGCACAGATACGCAGTATTGT.

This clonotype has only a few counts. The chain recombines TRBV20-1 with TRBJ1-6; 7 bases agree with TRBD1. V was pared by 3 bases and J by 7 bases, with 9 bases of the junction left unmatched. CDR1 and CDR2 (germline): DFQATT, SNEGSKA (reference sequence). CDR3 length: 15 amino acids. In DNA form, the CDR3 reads TGCAGTGCTAGGTCATACAGGGGCGGGAATTCACCCCTCCACTTT. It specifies CSARSYRGGNSPLHF.

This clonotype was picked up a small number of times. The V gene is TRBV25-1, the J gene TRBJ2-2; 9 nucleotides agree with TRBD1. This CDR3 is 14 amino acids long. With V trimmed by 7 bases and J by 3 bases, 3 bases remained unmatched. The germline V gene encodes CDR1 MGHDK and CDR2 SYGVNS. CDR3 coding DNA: TGTGCCAGCAAAGGGACAGGGTACACCGGGGAGCTGTTTTTT. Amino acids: CASKGTGYTGELFF.

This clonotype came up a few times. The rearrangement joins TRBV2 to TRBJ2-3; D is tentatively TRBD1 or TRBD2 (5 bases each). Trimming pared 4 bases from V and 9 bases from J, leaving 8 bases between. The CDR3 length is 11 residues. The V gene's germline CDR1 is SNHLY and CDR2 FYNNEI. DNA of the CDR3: TGTGCCAGCAGTGGGGGGTACACGCAGTATTTT. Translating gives CASSGGYTQYF. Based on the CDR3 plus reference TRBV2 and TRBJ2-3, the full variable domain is EPEVTQTPSHQVTQMGQEVILRCVPISNHLYFYWYRQILGQKVEFLVSFYNNEISEKSEIFDDQFSVERPDGSNFTLKIRSTKLEDSAMYFCASSGGYTQYFGPGTRLTVL.

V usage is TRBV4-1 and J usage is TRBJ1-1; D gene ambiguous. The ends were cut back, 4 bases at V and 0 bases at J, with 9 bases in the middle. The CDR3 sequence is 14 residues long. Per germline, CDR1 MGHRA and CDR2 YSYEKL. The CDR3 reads CASSLLGMNTEAFF. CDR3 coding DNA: TGCGCCAGCAGCCTACTGGGTATGAACACTGAAGCTTTCTTT.

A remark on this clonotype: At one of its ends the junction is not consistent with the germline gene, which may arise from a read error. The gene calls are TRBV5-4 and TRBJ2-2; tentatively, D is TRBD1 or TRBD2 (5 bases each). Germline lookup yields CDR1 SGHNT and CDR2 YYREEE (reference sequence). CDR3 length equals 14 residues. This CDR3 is CASSSGTATVELFF. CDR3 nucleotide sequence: TGTGCCAGCAGCTCCGGGACGGCTACCGTGGAGCTGTTTTTT.

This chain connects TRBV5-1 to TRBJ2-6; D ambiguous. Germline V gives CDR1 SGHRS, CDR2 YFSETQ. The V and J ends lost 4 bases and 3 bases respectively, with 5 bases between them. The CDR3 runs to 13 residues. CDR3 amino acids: CASSLVGANVLTF. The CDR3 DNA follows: TGCGCCAGCAGCCTGGTTGGGGCCAACGTCCTGACTTTC. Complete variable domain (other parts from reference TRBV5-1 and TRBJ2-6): KAGVTQTPRYLIKTRGQQVTLSCSPISGHRSVSWYQQTPGQGLQFLFEYFSETQRNKGNFPGRFSGRQFSNSRSEMNVSTLELGDSALYLCASSLVGANVLTFGAGSRLTVL.

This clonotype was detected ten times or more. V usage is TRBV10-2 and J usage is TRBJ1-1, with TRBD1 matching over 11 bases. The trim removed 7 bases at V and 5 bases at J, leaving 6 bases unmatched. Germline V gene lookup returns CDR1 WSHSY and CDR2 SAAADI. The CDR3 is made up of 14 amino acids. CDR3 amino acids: CASNPGTGGTEAFF. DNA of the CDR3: TGCGCCAGCAATCCCGGGACAGGGGGAACTGAAGCTTTCTTT.

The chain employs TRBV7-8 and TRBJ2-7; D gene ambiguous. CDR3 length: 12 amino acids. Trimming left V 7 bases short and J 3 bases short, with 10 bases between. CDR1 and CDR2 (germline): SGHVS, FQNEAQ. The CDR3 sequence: CASISSNYEQYF. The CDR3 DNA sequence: TGTGCCAGCATCTCATCCAACTACGAGCAGTACTTC.

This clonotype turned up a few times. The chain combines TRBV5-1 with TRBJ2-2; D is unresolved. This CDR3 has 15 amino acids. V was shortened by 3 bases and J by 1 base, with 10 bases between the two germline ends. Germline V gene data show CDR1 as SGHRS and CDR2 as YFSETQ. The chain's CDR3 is CASSSKTENTGELFF. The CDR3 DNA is TGCGCCAGCAGCTCTAAAACAGAGAACACCGGGGAGCTGTTTTTT.

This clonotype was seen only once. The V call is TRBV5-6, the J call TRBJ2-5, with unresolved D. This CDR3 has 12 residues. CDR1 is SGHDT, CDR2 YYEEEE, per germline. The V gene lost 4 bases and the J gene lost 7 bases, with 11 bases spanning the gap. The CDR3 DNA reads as TGTGCCAGCAGCCGAACCGAGGCGACCCAGTACTTC. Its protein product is CASSRTEATQYF.

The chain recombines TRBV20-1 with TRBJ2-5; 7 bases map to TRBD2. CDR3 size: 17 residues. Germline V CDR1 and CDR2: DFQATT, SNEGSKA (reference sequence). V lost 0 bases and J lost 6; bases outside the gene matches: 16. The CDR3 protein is CSARDGERAGAGKTQYF. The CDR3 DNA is TGCAGTGCTAGAGATGGCGAACGGGCGGGAGCAGGAAAGACCCAGTACTTC.

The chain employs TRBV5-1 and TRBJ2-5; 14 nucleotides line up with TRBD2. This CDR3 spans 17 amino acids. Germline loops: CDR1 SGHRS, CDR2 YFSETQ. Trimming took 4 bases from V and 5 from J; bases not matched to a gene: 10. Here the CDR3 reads CASSPGRLAGGPETQYF. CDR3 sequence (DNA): TGCGCCAGCAGCCCCGGGAGACTAGCGGGGGGGCCGGAGACCCAGTACTTC.

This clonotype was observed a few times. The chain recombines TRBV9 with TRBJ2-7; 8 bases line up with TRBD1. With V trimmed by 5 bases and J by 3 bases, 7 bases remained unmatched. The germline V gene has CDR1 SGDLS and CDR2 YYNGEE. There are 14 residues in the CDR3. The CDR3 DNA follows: TGTGCCAGCAGTACCCTGGACAGGGACTACGAGCAGTACTTC. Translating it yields CASSTLDRDYEQYF. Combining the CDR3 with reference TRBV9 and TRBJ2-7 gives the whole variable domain DSGVTQTPKHLITATGQRVTLRCSPRSGDLSVYWYQQSLDQGLQFLIQYYNGEERAKGNILERFSAQQFPDLHSELNLSSLELGDSALYFCASSTLDRDYEQYFGPGTRLTVT.

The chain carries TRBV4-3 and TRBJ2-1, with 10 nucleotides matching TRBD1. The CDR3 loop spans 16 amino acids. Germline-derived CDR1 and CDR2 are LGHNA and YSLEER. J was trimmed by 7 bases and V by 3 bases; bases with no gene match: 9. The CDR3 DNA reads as TGCGCCAGCAGCCATGGACCCGGACAGGGGGGGAATGAGCAGTTCTTC. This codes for CASSHGPGQGGNEQFF.

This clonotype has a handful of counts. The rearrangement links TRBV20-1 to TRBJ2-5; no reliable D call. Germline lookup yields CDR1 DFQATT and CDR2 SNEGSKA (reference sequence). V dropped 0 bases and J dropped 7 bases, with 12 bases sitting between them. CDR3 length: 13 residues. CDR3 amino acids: CSARDSAEWTQYF. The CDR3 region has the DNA TGCAGTGCTAGAGATTCGGCGGAGTGGACCCAGTACTTC.

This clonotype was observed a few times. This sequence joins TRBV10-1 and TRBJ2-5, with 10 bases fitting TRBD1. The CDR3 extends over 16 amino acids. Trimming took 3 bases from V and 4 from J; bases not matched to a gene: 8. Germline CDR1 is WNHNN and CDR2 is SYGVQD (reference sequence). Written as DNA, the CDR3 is TGCGCCAGCAGTGACCCAGGGACAGGGGTACGAGAGACCCAGTACTTC. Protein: CASSDPGTGVRETQYF.

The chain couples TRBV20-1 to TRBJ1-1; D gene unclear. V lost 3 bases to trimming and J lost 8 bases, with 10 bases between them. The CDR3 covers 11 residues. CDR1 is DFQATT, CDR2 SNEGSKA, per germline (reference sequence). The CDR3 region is CSAREETEAFF. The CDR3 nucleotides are TGCAGTGCTAGGGAGGAGACGGAAGCTTTCTTT.

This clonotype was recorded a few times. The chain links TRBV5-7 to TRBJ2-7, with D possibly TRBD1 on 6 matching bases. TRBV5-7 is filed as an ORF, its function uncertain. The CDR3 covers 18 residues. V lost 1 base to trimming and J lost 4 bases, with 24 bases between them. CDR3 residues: CASSLTSTPGQYEYEQYF. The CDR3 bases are TGTGCCAGCAGCTTGACTTCCACCCCGGGACAATATGAGTACGAGCAGTACTTC.

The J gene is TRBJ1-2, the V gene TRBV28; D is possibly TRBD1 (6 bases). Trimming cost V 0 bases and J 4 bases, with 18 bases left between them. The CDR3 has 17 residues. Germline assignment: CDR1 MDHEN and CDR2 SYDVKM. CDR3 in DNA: TGTGCCAGCAGTTTATGGGGGGCCCCGGACAGTAGCTATGGCTACACCTTC. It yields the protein CASSLWGAPDSSYGYTF.

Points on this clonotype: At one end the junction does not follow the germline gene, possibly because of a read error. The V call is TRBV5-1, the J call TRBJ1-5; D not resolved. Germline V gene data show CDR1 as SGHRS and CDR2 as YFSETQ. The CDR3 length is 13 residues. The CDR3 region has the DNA TGCGCCGGCAGCCCTCCCTGGGCTCAGCCCCAGCATTTT. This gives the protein CAGSPPWAQPQHF.

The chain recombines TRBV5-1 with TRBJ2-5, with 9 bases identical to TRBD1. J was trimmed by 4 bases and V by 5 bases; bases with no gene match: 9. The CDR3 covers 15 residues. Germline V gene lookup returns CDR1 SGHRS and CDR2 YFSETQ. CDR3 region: CASRSGTGTGETQYF. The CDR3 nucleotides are TGCGCCAGCAGGTCCGGGACAGGGACGGGAGAGACCCAGTACTTC.

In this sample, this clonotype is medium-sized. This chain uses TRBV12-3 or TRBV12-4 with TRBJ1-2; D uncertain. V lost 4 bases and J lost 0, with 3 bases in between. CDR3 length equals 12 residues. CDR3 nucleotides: TGTGCCAGCAGTTCGTCTAACTATGGCTACACCTTC. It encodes CASSSSNYGYTF.

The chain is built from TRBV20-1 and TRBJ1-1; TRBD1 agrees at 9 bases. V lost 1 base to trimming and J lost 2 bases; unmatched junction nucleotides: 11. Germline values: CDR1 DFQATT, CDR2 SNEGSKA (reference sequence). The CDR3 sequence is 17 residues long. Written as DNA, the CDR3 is TGCAGTGCTAGAGTCTTCGGGACAGGGATGTTCAACACTGAAGCTTTCTTT. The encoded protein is CSARVFGTGMFNTEAFF.